These T cell receptor beta chains were read from a single sample in a study of cytotoxic CD8 clonotypes in ibrutinib-treated CLL. The protocol was immunoSEQ multiplex PCR, while the TCRdb copy is restricted to in-frame clones and leaves out a portion. The sample holds around 15,000 clones; over 70% are singletons and the top ten take around 15%. The material was PBMCs, obtained before ibrutinib treatment. Source of these receptors: a human donor with chronic lymphocytic leukemia. CDR3s include the opening cysteine and the closing phenylalanine or tryptophan. Fields, in order: D gene, V gene, clone size, J gene, CDR3 protein, CDR3 DNA. D genes are given only for firm matches. Only part of the rows carry a size: once, few, many, or a class if the clone is expanded.

D gene: NA; V gene: TRBV6-1; clone size: NA; J gene: TRBJ2-2; CDR3 protein: CASSVEGGMDTGELFF; CDR3 DNA: TGTGCCAGCAGTGTAGAAGGCGGGATGGACACCGGGGAGCTGTTTTTT
D gene: TRBD2; V gene: TRBV6-6; clone size: NA; J gene: TRBJ2-7; CDR3 protein: CASSYPTSGSYEQYF; CDR3 DNA: TGTGCCAGCAGTTACCCTACTAGCGGGTCCTACGAGCAGTACTTC
D gene: NA; V gene: TRBV5-1; clone size: NA; J gene: TRBJ1-1; CDR3 protein: CASSLSGTGEAFF; CDR3 DNA: TGCGCCAGCAGCTTATCCGGGACCGGTGAAGCTTTCTTT
D gene: NA; V gene: TRBV10-3; clone size: NA; J gene: TRBJ2-6; CDR3 protein: CAISQGSGANVLTF; CDR3 DNA: TGTGCCATCAGCCAGGGTTCTGGGGCCAACGTCCTGACTTTC
D gene: NA; V gene: TRBV10-1; clone size: NA; J gene: TRBJ2-2; CDR3 protein: CASSAEVTAGELFF; CDR3 DNA: TGCGCCAGCAGTGCGGAGGTAACGGCCGGGGAGCTGTTTTTT
D gene: NA; V gene: TRBV5-1; clone size: once; J gene: TRBJ1-4; CDR3 protein: CATRGGFRVEKLFF; CDR3 DNA: TGCGCCACCAGAGGGGGTTTCCGAGTTGAAAAACTGTTTTTT
D gene: TRBD2; V gene: TRBV28; clone size: once; J gene: TRBJ2-1; CDR3 protein: CASSPRTSGRGHNEQFF; CDR3 DNA: TGTGCCAGCAGTCCCCGGACTAGCGGGAGGGGTCACAATGAGCAGTTCTTC
D gene: NA; V gene: TRBV30; clone size: few; J gene: TRBJ1-5; CDR3 protein: CAWSRRNQPQHF; CDR3 DNA: TGTGCCTGGAGTCGACGAAATCAGCCCCAGCATTTT
D gene: NA; V gene: TRBV9; clone size: NA; J gene: TRBJ2-3; CDR3 protein: CASSVSGGRSLGSTDTQYF; CDR3 DNA: TGTGCCAGCAGCGTATCCGGTGGTCGTTCACTCGGGAGCACAGATACGCAGTATTTT
D gene: NA; V gene: TRBV19; clone size: few; J gene: TRBJ1-4; CDR3 protein: CASSQATNEKLFF; CDR3 DNA: TGTGCCAGTAGTCAGGCAACTAATGAAAAACTGTTTTTT
D gene: NA; V gene: TRBV7-3; clone size: few; J gene: TRBJ2-1; CDR3 protein: CASSLNELGEQFF; CDR3 DNA: TGTGCCAGCAGCTTAAATGAATTGGGTGAGCAGTTCTTC
D gene: NA; V gene: TRBV18; clone size: NA; J gene: TRBJ2-7; CDR3 protein: CASSPGREQYF; CDR3 DNA: TGTGCCAGCTCACCGGGACGCGAGCAGTACTTC
D gene: TRBD1; V gene: TRBV19; clone size: NA; J gene: TRBJ2-7; CDR3 protein: CASSLGTVPHEQYF; CDR3 DNA: TGTGCCAGTAGTCTAGGGACAGTCCCCCACGAGCAGTACTTC
D gene: NA; V gene: TRBV6-6; clone size: once; J gene: TRBJ2-1; CDR3 protein: CASRFLVGYEQFF; CDR3 DNA: TGTGCCAGCCGGTTTTTGGTGGGGTATGAGCAGTTCTTC
D gene: TRBD2; V gene: TRBV7-2; clone size: NA; J gene: TRBJ2-1; CDR3 protein: CASSSRGLAGSNEQFF; CDR3 DNA: TGTGCCAGCAGCTCCCGGGGGCTAGCGGGGAGCAATGAGCAGTTCTTC
D gene: NA; V gene: TRBV4-3; clone size: NA; J gene: TRBJ2-5; CDR3 protein: CASSQAGQTQYF; CDR3 DNA: TGCGCCAGCAGCCAAGCCGGGCAGACCCAGTACTTC
D gene: TRBD2; V gene: TRBV11-2; clone size: NA; J gene: TRBJ2-1; CDR3 protein: CASSLSYVKREINEQFF; CDR3 DNA: TGTGCCAGCAGCTTATCATACGTCAAGCGGGAGATTAATGAGCAGTTCTTC
D gene: NA; V gene: TRBV7-6; clone size: NA; J gene: TRBJ1-3; CDR3 protein: CASTPSPTGNTIYF; CDR3 DNA: TGTGCCAGCACCCCGTCTCCGACCGGAAACACCATATATTTT
D gene: NA; V gene: TRBV9; clone size: NA; J gene: TRBJ1-4; CDR3 protein: CASSVGWGTAEKLFF; CDR3 DNA: TGTGCCAGCAGTGTGGGGTGGGGTACTGCGGAAAAACTGTTTTTT
D gene: NA; V gene: TRBV7-2; clone size: NA; J gene: TRBJ2-7; CDR3 protein: CASSLYGSGYEQYF; CDR3 DNA: TGTGCCAGCAGCTTATACGGGAGTGGTTACGAGCAGTACTTC
D gene: NA; V gene: TRBV7-6; clone size: NA; J gene: TRBJ2-2; CDR3 protein: CASSVNTGELFF; CDR3 DNA: TGTGCCAGCAGCGTGAACACCGGGGAGCTGTTTTTT
D gene: TRBD1; V gene: TRBV6-5; clone size: NA; J gene: TRBJ1-2; CDR3 protein: CASSFGQEYGYTF; CDR3 DNA: TGTGCCAGCAGTTTCGGACAGGAGTATGGCTACACCTTC
D gene: TRBD2; V gene: TRBV15; clone size: once; J gene: TRBJ2-1; CDR3 protein: CATSRAGLAGVGSYNEQFF; CDR3 DNA: TGTGCCACCAGCAGAGCGGGACTAGCGGGAGTGGGCTCCTACAATGAGCAGTTCTTC
D gene: TRBD2; V gene: TRBV19; clone size: NA; J gene: TRBJ2-1; CDR3 protein: CASSMGLAGGSSYNEQFF; CDR3 DNA: TGTGCCAGTAGTATGGGACTAGCGGGAGGAAGCTCCTACAATGAGCAGTTCTTC
D gene: NA; V gene: TRBV5-1; clone size: NA; J gene: TRBJ2-2; CDR3 protein: CASSLVDRESGELFF; CDR3 DNA: TGCGCCAGCAGCTTGGTAGATAGGGAGTCCGGGGAGCTGTTTTTT
D gene: NA; V gene: TRBV11-2; clone size: few; J gene: TRBJ1-5; CDR3 protein: CASSLDVFGNQPQHF; CDR3 DNA: TGTGCCAGCAGCTTAGATGTATTTGGCAATCAGCCCCAGCATTTT
D gene: NA; V gene: TRBV18; clone size: NA; J gene: TRBJ2-5; CDR3 protein: CASSSLLAEETQYF; CDR3 DNA: TGTGCCAGCTCGTCGTTGCTAGCAGAGGAGACCCAGTACTTC
D gene: TRBD1; V gene: TRBV6-1; clone size: NA; J gene: TRBJ2-3; CDR3 protein: CAHQRDRGQDTQYF; CDR3 DNA: TGTGCCCACCAGCGGGACAGGGGGCAAGATACGCAGTATTTT
D gene: NA; V gene: TRBV4-3; clone size: NA; J gene: TRBJ2-1; CDR3 protein: CASSQELSNEQFF; CDR3 DNA: TGCGCCAGCAGCCAAGAGTTATCCAATGAGCAGTTCTTC
D gene: NA; V gene: TRBV7-9; clone size: large; J gene: TRBJ2-3; CDR3 protein: CASSLGELGYSVVLNTQYF; CDR3 DNA: TGTGCCAGCAGCTTAGGGGAGCTGGGATACTCGGTGGTTTTGAATACGCAGTATTTT
D gene: TRBD1; V gene: TRBV30; clone size: few; J gene: TRBJ1-1; CDR3 protein: CAWVAQGANAFF; CDR3 DNA: TGTGCCTGGGTGGCGCAGGGGGCAAATGCTTTCTTT